This TCR beta chain came from a study of response to subunit inactivated influenza vaccine. Whole-study results and caveats: It was the authors' suggestion that each seasonal influenza vaccination recruits few new T cells.

Trimming removed 5 bases at V and 5 bases at J, with 19 bases between. This CDR3 contains 16 residues. Germline loops: CDR1 SGHVS, CDR2 FQNEAQ. This clonotype was observed a handful of times. Its antigen is currently unknown. Each CDR3 protein gets one entry after TCRdb re-called the RT-PCR reads with MiXCR. The sample contains a few hundred thousand distinct CDR3 sequences, approximately 9.9% of which appear only once. Sample: PBMCs from blood, taken 40 to 50 days after vaccination. V gene TRBV7-8 combines with J gene TRBJ2-1; possible D gene TRBD2, 6 bases. The sequence derives from a man in his fifties who received an inactivated influenza vaccine. The CDR3 reads CASSPPSGTWNNEQFF. CDR3 nucleotide sequence: TGTGCCAGCAGCCCTCCCTCCGGGACTTGGAACAATGAGCAGTTCTTC.